This TCR beta chain was sequenced in a study of long-term antiretroviral therapy in people with HIV. Runs used v3.0 of the immunoSEQ assay and were done at survey level. For every sample, sequencing targeted roughly 35,000-50,000 T-cell genomes. TCRdb keeps only in-frame clones here, not all; method: immunoSEQ multiplex PCR. Of 24,000 or so clones listed, over 80% are singletons. Each HIV-infected participant was given treatment in the United States. Note on this clone: A junction boundary mismatches the germline segment, possibly from a read error.

Germline V lookup: CDR1 ENHRY, CDR2 SYGVKD. The CDR3 is 14 amino acids. V gene TRBV10-3 combines with J gene TRBJ2-1; TRBD2 matches 9 bases. The sequence was obtained from a man aged 25 to 45 with HIV. This specimen was unsorted PBMCs, taken about 4.3 years after starting antiretroviral therapy. CDR3 nucleotide sequence: TGTGCCACCAGTAGCGGGGGCTCCTACAATGAGCAGTTCTTC. This sequence encodes CATSSGGSYNEQFF.